The present entry profiles one T cell receptor (beta chain) with its context. These data come from a study of blood T cell repertoires in COVID-19. Study summary: Sites in the United States, Italy and Spain provided acute and convalescent COVID-19 samples. In each case, the material was cDNA or gDNA derived from T cells, B-cell-depleted T cells, or PBMCs.

Authors' data handling: Estimated nucleated cell counts came from reference gene primer amplification. Sequencing used immunoSEQ multiplex PCR; TCRdb keeps in-frame clones, though not all of them. V, J and clone size are taken as reported in that table, and D and trimming were inferred from the DNA itself. The data hold a few hundred thousand clones, with roughly 89% observed a single time. V was trimmed by 4 bases and J by 4 bases, leaving 37 bases between them. The CDR3 sequence is 22 residues long. Germline V gene data show CDR1 as PRHDT and CDR2 as FYEKMQ (reference sequence). V is TRBV13 and J is TRBJ1-1, with unresolved D. The source is a man aged 30 to 45 with acute or convalescent COVID-19. Sequenced: peripheral blood. The CDR3 reads CASSSYGLNGIVGSDMVTEAFF. CDR3 nucleotides: TGTGCCAGCAGCTCCTACGGCCTAAACGGGATTGTAGGGAGTGATATGGTCACTGAAGCTTTCTTT.